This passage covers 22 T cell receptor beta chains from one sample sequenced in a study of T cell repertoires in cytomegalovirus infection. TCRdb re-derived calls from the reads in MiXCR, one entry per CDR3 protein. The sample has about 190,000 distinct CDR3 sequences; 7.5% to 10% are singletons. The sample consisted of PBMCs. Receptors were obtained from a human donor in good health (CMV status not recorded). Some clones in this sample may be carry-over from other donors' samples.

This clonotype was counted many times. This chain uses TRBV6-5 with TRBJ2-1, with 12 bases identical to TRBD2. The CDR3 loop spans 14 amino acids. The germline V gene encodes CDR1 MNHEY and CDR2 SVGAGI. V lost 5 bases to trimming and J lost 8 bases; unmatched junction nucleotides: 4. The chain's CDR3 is CASSRTSGMYEQFF. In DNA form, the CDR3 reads TGTGCCAGCAGTAGGACTAGCGGGATGTATGAGCAGTTCTTC.

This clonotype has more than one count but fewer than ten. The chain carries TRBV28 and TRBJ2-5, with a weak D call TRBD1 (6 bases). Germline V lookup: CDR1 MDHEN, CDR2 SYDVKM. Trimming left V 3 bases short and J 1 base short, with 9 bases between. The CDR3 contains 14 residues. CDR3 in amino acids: CASSFSRGQETQYF. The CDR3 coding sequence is TGTGCCAGCAGTTTCAGCAGGGGCCAAGAGACCCAGTACTTC.

CDR3 residues: CASSYGGAGSPLHF. The CDR3 nucleotides are TGTGCCAGCAGCTATGGGGGCGCGGGTTCACCCCTCCACTTT. This rearrangement joins TRBV6-2 or TRBV6-3 to TRBJ1-6; a possible D gene is TRBD1 (6 bases). CDR3 length: 14 amino acids. V shed 6 bases and J shed 9 bases, with 15 bases lying between them. Germline CDR1 is MNHEY and CDR2 is SVGEGT.

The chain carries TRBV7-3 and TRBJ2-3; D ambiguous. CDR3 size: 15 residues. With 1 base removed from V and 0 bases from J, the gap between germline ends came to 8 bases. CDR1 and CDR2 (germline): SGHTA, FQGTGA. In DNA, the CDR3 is TGTGCCAGCAGCTTAAGCCGACACAGCACAGATACGCAGTATTTT. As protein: CASSLSRHSTDTQYF. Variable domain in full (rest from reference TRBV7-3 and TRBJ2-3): GAGVSQTPSNKVTEKGKYVELRCDPISGHTALYWYRQSLGQGPEFLIYFQGTGAADDSGLPNDRFFAVRPEGSVSTLKIQRTERGDSAVYLCASSLSRHSTDTQYFGPGTRLTVL.

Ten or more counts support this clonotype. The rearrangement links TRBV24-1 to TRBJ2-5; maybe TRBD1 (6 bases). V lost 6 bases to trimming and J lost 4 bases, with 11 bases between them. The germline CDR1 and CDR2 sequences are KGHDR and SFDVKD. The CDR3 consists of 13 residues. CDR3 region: CATSIAGAETQYF. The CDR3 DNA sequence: TGTGCCACCAGTATCGCAGGGGCAGAGACCCAGTACTTC.

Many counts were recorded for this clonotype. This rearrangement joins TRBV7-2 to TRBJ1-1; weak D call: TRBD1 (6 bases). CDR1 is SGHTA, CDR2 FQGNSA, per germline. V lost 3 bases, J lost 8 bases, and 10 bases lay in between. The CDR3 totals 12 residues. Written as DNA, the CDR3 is TGTGCCAGCAGCTTTGACGGGACAGAAGCTTTCTTT. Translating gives CASSFDGTEAFF.

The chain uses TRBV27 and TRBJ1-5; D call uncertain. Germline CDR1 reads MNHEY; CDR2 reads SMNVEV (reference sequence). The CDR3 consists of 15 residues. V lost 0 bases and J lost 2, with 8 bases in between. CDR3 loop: CASSLSSAGNQPQHF. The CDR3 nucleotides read TGTGCCAGCAGTTTATCGTCAGCAGGCAATCAGCCCCAGCATTTT.

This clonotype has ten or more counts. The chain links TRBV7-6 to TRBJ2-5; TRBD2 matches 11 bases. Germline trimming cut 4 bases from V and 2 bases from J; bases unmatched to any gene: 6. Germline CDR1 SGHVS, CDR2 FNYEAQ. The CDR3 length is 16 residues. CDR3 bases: TGTGCCAGCAGCTCTCTAGCGGGAGGACTTCAAGAGACCCAGTACTTC. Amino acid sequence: CASSSLAGGLQETQYF. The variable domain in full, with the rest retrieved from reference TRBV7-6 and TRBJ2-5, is GAGVSQSPRYKVTKRGQDVALRCDPISGHVSLYWYRQALGQGPEFLTYFNYEAQQDKSGLPNDRFSAERPEGSISTLTIQRTEQRDSAMYRCASSSLAGGLQETQYFGPGTRLLVL.

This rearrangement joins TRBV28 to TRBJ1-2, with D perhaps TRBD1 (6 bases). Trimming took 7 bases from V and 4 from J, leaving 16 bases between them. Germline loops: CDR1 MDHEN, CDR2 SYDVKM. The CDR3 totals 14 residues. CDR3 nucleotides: TGTGCCAGCACCAATATGGACAGCCTCTATGGCTACACCTTC. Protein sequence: CASTNMDSLYGYTF.

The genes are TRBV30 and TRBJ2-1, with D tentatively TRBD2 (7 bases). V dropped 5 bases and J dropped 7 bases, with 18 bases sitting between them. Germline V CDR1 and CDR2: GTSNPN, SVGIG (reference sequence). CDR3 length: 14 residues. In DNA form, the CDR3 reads TGTGCCTGGGGGGGTAGGGGGAGGGGAAATGAGCAGTTCTTC. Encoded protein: CAWGGRGRGNEQFF.

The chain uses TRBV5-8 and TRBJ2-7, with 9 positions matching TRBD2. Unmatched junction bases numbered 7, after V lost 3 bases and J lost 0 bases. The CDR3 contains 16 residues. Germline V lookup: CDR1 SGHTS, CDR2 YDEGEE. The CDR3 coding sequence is TGTGCCAGCAGCTACGGACTAGCGCCGATCTCCTACGAGCAGTACTTC. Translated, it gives CASSYGLAPISYEQYF.

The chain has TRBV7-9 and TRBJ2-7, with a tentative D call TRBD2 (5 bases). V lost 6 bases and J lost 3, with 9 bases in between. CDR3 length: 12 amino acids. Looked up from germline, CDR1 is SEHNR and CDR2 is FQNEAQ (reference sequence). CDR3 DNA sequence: TGTGCCAGCAGTTTTACTAGCTACGAGCAGTACTTC. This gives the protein CASSFTSYEQYF.

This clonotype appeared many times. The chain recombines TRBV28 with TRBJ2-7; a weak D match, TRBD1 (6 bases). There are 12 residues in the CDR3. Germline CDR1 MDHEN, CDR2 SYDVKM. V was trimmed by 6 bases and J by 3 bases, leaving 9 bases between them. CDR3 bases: TGTGCCAGCAGCGAGACAGGCTACGAGCAGTACTTC. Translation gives CASSETGYEQYF.

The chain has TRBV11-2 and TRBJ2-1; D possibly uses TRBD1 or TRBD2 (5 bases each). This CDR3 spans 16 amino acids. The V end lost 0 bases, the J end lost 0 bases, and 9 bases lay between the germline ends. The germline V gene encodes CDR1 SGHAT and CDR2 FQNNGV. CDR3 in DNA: TGTGCCAGCAGCTTAGAGGGGGTTGGCTCCTACAATGAGCAGTTCTTC. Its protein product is CASSLEGVGSYNEQFF.

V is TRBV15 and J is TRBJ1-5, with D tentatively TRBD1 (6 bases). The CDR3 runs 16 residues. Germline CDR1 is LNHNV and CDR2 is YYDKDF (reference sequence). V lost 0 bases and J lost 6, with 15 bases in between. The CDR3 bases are TGTGCCACCAGCAGAGACAACAGGGTGGTTGGTCAGCCCCAGCATTTT. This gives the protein CATSRDNRVVGQPQHF. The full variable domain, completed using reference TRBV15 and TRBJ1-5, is DAMVIQNPRYQVTQFGKPVTLSCSQTLNHNVMYWYQQKSSQAPKLLFHYYDKDFNNEADTPDNFQSRRPNTSFCFLDIRSPGLGDTAMYLCATSRDNRVVGQPQHFGDGTRLSIL.

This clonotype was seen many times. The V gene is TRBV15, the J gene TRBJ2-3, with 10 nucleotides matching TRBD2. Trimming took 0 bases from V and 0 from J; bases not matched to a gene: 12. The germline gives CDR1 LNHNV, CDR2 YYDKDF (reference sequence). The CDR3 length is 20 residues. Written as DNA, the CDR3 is TGTGCCACCAGCAGAGATGGAGCTAGCGGGAGCGGCTCTAGCACAGATACGCAGTATTTT. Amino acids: CATSRDGASGSGSSTDTQYF.

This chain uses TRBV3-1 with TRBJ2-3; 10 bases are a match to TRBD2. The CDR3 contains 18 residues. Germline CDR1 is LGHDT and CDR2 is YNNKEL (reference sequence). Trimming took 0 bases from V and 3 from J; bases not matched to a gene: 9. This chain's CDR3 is CASSQEIASGSITDTQYF. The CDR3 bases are TGTGCCAGCAGCCAAGAAATTGCTAGCGGGAGTATAACAGATACGCAGTATTTT.

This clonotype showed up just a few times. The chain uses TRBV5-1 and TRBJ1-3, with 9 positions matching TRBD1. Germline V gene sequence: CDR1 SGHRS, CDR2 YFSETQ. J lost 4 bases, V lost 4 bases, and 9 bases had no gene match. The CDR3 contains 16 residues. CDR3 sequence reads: CASSRGQGLAGNTIYF. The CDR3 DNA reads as TGCGCCAGCAGCAGGGGACAGGGCTTGGCCGGAAACACCATATATTTT.

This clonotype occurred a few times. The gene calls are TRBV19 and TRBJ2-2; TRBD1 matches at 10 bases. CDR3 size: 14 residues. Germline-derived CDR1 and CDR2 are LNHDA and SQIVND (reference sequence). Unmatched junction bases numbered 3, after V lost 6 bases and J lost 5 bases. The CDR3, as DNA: TGTGCCAGTAGGGGGACAGGGGTGACCGGGGAGCTGTTTTTT. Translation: CASRGTGVTGELFF.

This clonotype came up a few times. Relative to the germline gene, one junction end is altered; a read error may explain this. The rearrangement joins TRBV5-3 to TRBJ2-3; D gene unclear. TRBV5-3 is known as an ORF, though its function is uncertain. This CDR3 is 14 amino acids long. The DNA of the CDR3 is TGTGCCAGCAGCTTGAGTCCTACCACAGATACGCAGTATTTT. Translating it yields CASSLSPTTDTQYF.

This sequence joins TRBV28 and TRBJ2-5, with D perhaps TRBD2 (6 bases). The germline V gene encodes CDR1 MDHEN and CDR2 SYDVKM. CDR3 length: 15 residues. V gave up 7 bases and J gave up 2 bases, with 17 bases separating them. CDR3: CASIPHSGLQETQYF. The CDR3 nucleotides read TGTGCCAGCATCCCCCACAGCGGGTTACAAGAGACCCAGTACTTC.

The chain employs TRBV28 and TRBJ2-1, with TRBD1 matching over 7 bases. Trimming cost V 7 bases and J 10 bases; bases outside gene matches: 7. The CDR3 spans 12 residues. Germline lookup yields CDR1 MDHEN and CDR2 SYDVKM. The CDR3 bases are TGTGCCAGCAATGAGGGGGCGAGAGAGCAGTTCTTC. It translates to CASNEGAREQFF.